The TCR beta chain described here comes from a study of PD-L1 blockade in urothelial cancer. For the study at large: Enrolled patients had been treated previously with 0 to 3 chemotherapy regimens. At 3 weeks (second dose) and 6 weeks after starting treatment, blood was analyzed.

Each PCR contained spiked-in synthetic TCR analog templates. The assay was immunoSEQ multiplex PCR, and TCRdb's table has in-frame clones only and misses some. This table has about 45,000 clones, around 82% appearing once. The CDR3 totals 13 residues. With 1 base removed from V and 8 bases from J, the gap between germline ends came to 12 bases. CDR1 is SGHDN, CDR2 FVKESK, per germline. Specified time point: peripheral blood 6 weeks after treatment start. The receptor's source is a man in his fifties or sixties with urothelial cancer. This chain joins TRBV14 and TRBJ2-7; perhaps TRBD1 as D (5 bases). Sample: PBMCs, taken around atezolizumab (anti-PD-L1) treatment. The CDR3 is CASSQGQTSKQYF. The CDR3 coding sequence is TGTGCCAGCAGCCAAGGACAGACCTCAAAGCAGTACTTC.